This TCR beta chain was identified in a study of blood T cell repertoires in COVID-19. Study overall: Italy, Spain and the United States were the sources of the convalescent and acute COVID-19 samples. The cDNA or gDNA used as material had been derived from T cells, B-cell-depleted T cells, or PBMCs.

The V gene's germline CDR1 is MNHEY and CDR2 SVGAGI. The CDR3 totals 15 residues. Trimming took off 1 base at V and 1 base at J, with 10 bases between the two ends. This clone showed up just a few times. This study enrolled people aged roughly 18 to 90 from about two dozen US geographic areas. Profiling relied on immunoSEQ multiplex PCR, and the TCRdb table lists in-frame clones only, not all of them. Of hundreds of thousands of clones in the sample, 85% to 90% are singletons; the top ten hold around 0.8%. This sequence was found in a middle-aged man who had been exposed to COVID-19. V usage is TRBV6-5 and J usage is TRBJ1-2; a possible D gene is TRBD1 (6 bases). Sequenced sample: PBMCs or T cells enriched from blood (not recorded which). CDR3 nucleotide sequence: TGTGCCAGCAGTTACTTGGGACAAAATAACTATGGCTACACCTTC. Amino acid sequence: CASSYLGQNNYGYTF.